This T cell receptor beta chain was captured in a study of identical twins. Points on this clonotype: Its antigen is unknown.

Study-wide results and caveats: Compared with models, monozygotic twins showed more out-of-frame TCR alpha sharing.

TCRdb passed the 5' RACE reads through MiXCR, listing each CDR3 protein once. Here the sample spans 450,000 or so distinct CDR3 sequences, 14% being singletons. Trimming at V came to 6 bases and at J to 3 bases, leaving 12 bases not matched to a gene. CDR3 length equals 18 residues. Germline values: CDR1 LNHDA, CDR2 SQIVND (reference sequence). The same sample was also studied in work on yellow fever vaccine responses in identical twins.

Sequences were obtained from CD4+ T cells sorted from blood. The source of this sequence is a woman under 30 in good health. This chain connects TRBV19 to TRBJ2-3; TRBD2 matches at 13 bases. Here the CDR3 reads CASRKPGLAGTDTDTQYF. The CDR3 DNA follows: TGTGCCAGTAGGAAACCGGGACTAGCGGGGACTGATACAGATACGCAGTATTTT.